This is a list of T cell receptor beta chains from one sample in a study of blood T cell repertoires in COVID-19. Sequencing used immunoSEQ multiplex PCR; TCRdb keeps in-frame clones, though not all of them. The table records approximately 210,000 clones, just under 85% of them present only once. The sample was peripheral blood. These receptor sequences come from a woman in her 70s with active or convalescent COVID-19. The CDR3 runs from the conserved cysteine through the conserved F or W.

v_gene	j_gene	CDR3aa
TRBV25-1	TRBJ2-1	CASSELRTGKDNEQFF
TRBV4-1	TRBJ2-3	CASSPPGLAGRDTQYF
TRBV6-1	TRBJ2-2	CASSVRVIANTGELFF
TRBV19	TRBJ2-7	CASIWSSYEQYF
TRBV28	TRBJ1-2	CASSGSVPGQGIMGYGYTF
TRBV28	TRBJ2-5	CASSRTGLWLVTQYF
TRBV12-5	TRBJ2-5	CASGLVARKTPHALRQNAQETQYF
TRBV5-1	TRBJ2-5	CASSTGTGEVETQYF
TRBV9	TRBJ2-3	CASSLATDTQYF
TRBV20-1	TRBJ2-5	CSASPGETQYF
TRBV24-1	TRBJ2-7	CATSDSTSGRAYEQYF
TRBV5-1	TRBJ1-1	CASSLSGGLNTEAFF
TRBV2	TRBJ2-1	CASTLLAGRNNEQFF
TRBV6-5	TRBJ2-7	CASSYSGVYEQYF
TRBV15	TRBJ2-1	CATSREKSGPYNEQFF
TRBV28	TRBJ1-2	CASSLFQKAGYGYTF
TRBV5-6	TRBJ2-2	CASSLVGVSGELFF
TRBV6-1	TRBJ2-2	CASSETKFVGASTGELFF
TRBV5-1	TRBJ2-2	CASSLALLGAGELFF
TRBV5-4	TRBJ2-7	CASSLRGGGAYEQYF
TRBV5-1	TRBJ2-3	CASSLAAGGKVETQYF
TRBV29-1	TRBJ1-2	CSADRTSYGYTF
TRBV18	TRBJ1-1	CASSPPVRMNTEAFF
TRBV6-5	TRBJ2-3	CASSYTQGATDTQYF
TRBV6-2/TRBV6-3	TRBJ2-3	CASSYPRTGGSDTQYF
TRBV3-1/TRBV3-2	TRBJ2-5	CASSRGQTPYQETQYF
TRBV7-2	TRBJ2-7	CASSPRSGQSSYEQYF
TRBV4-1	TRBJ2-7	CASSQEGGDTSYEQYF
TRBV3-1/TRBV3-2	TRBJ1-3	CASSLLGQLWASGSTIYF
TRBV27	TRBJ2-1	CASSFGTSGSSYNEQFF
TRBV7-3	TRBJ1-1	CASSRLTGVRNTEAFF
TRBV5-6	TRBJ2-5	CASSLTSVGTQYF
TRBV5-1	TRBJ2-1	CASSFTGQEEQFF